The T cell receptor (beta chain) under discussion was sequenced for a study of T-cell memory formation after mild COVID-19. Trimming took 0 bases from V and 9 from J; bases not matched to a gene: 9. The CDR3 length is 16 residues. Germline loops: CDR1 LGHNA, CDR2 YSLEER. Details on this clonotype: Its antigen is unidentified.

Findings and caveats of the study: Those CD4+ clones that contracted were mainly in CM and EM (CD8+ ones in EMRA).

TCRdb processed the 5' RACE reads anew with MiXCR; each CDR3 protein has one entry. Of about 340,000 distinct CDR3 sequences listed, about an eighth are singletons. This rearrangement joins TRBV4-3 to TRBJ2-1, with TRBD1 identical over 9 bases. This receptor was obtained from a man younger than 35 who had mild COVID-19 (a few samples of this study predate the infection). Cell type and time point are not known. The sample was PBMCs or a T cell subset sorted from them (not recorded which). The CDR3 bases are TGCGCCAGCAGCCAAGATCCAGGACAGGGGTGGTTTGAGCAGTTCTTC. It specifies CASSQDPGQGWFEQFF.